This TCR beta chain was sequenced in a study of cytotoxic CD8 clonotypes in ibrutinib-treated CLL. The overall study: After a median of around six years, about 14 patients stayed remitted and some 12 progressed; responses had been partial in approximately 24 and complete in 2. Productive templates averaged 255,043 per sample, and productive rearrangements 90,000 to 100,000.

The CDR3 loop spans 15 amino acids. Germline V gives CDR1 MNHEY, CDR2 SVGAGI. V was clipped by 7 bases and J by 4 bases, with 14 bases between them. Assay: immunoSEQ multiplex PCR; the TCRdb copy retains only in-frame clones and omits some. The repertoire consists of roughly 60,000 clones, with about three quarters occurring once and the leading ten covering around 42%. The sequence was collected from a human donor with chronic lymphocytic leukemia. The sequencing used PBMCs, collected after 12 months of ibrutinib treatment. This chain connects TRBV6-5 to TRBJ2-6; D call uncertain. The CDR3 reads CASKIEHRGANVLTF. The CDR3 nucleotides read TGTGCCAGCAAAATAGAGCACCGGGGGGCCAACGTCCTGACTTTC.